The 3 T cell receptor beta chains below were found in one sample sequenced in a study of blood T cell repertoires in COVID-19. Clones were read by immunoSEQ multiplex PCR, and TCRdb kept only the in-frame ones, dropping some. The profile shows under 200,000 clones, approximately 90% of them singletons. Input material: peripheral blood. The receptor set was obtained from a man aged 45-65 years with acute or convalescent COVID-19.

The chain couples TRBV4-1 to TRBJ1-6; D remains ambiguous. The CDR3 sequence is 14 residues long. The germline CDR1 and CDR2 sequences are MGHRA and YSYEKL. V was shortened by 4 bases and J by 2 bases, with 6 bases between the two germline ends. CDR3 sequence reads: CASSPDTYNSPLHF. CDR3 sequence (DNA): TGCGCCAGCAGCCCAGACACCTATAATTCACCCCTCCACTTT.

This chain links TRBV5-1 with TRBJ1-1; D possibly corresponds to TRBD1 (6 bases). The CDR3 is made up of 15 amino acids. The V gene lost 0 bases and the J gene lost 4 bases, with 13 bases spanning the gap. Germline V lookup: CDR1 SGHRS, CDR2 YFSETQ. Here the CDR3 reads CASSLEGRGSTEAFF. CDR3 sequence (DNA): TGCGCCAGCAGCTTGGAGGGGAGGGGGAGCACTGAAGCTTTCTTT. The complete variable domain, with remaining parts taken from reference TRBV5-1 and TRBJ1-1, reads KAGVTQTPRYLIKTRGQQVTLSCSPISGHRSVSWYQQTPGQGLQFLFEYFSETQRNKGNFPGRFSGRQFSNSRSEMNVSTLELGDSALYLCASSLEGRGSTEAFFGQGTRLTVV.

The chain uses TRBV5-1 and TRBJ2-6; 8 nucleotides agree with TRBD2. Germline lookup yields CDR1 SGHRS and CDR2 YFSETQ. The trim removed 6 bases at V and 4 bases at J, leaving 9 bases unmatched. The CDR3 consists of 16 residues. CDR3 sequence (DNA): TGCGCCAGCACCTCGGGGGGGGCGGAAGGGGCCAACGTCCTGACTTTC. Encoded protein: CASTSGGAEGANVLTF.